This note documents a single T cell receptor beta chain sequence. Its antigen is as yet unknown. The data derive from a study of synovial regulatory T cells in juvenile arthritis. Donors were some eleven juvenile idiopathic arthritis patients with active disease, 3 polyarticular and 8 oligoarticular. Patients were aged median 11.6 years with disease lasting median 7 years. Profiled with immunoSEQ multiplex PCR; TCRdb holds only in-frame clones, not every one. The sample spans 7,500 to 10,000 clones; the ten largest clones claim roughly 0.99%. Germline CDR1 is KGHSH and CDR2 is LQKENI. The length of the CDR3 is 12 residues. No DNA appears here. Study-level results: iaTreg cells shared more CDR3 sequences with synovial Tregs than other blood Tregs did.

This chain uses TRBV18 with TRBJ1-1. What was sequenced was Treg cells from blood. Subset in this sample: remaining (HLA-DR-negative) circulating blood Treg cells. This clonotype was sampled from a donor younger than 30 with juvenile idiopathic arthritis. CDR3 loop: CASSTVGTEAFF.